This T cell receptor (beta chain) is from a study of blood T cell repertoires in COVID-19. Participants, about 18 to 100 years old, spanned under 25 US areas. Participants' own reports of clinical history determined their cohort assignment. Profiled with immunoSEQ multiplex PCR; TCRdb holds only in-frame clones, not every one. Of about 140,000 clones listed, 84% are singletons. To note about this clone: Other DNA sequences from this sample encode an identical CDR3 as well.

CDR3 length equals 14 residues. The V gene's germline CDR1 is KGHSH and CDR2 LQKENI. The ends were cut back, 3 bases at V and 2 bases at J, with 10 bases in the middle. The chain joins TRBV18 to TRBJ2-5; perhaps TRBD1 as D (7 bases). Sequenced: PBMCs or T cells enriched from blood (not recorded which). This receptor was taken from a man in his forties with acute COVID-19. The CDR3 DNA is TGTGCCAGCTCACCCCAGGGGGGACAAGAGACCCAGTACTTC. Its protein product is CASSPQGGQETQYF. Full variable domain (rest looked up from reference TRBV18 and TRBJ2-5): NAGVMQNPRHLVRRRGQEARLRCSPMKGHSHVYWYRQLPEEGLKFMVYLQKENIIDESGMPKERFSAEFPKEGPSILRIQQVVRGDSAAYFCASSPQGGQETQYFGPGTRLLVL.